Reported below is one T cell receptor beta chain. Antigen unknown. In TCRdb, the reads were re-called with MiXCR into one record per CDR3 protein. Counted here are under 300,000 distinct CDR3 sequences, 15% to 20% occurring once; the ten biggest clones make up roughly 50%. This record belongs to a study of T cell repertoires in cytomegalovirus infection. Across the study: CMV infection and matching HLA type were both indicated by public TCR beta signatures. General observations from the study: Adding up the frequency of public TCR beta families identified people who carried CMV plus the relevant HLA. In two of eight donors, the top clonotype was HLA-C-restricted CMV-specific.

Trimming took 5 bases from V and 3 from J, leaving 13 bases between them. The CDR3 has 15 residues. Per the germline V gene, CDR1 is SEHNR and CDR2 is FQNEAQ (reference sequence). The chain carries TRBV7-9 and TRBJ2-2; no clear D. The receptor's source is a human donor in good health (CMV status not recorded). Some clones in this sample may be carry-over from other donors' samples. The sequenced sample was CD8+ T cells from PBMCs. The CDR3 protein is CASSRPEPDTGELFF. Here the CDR3 DNA reads TGTGCCAGCAGCCGCCCGGAACCCGACACCGGGGAGCTGTTTTTT.